This is a list of T cell receptor beta chains from one sample in a study of a mutant IDH1 vaccine in newly diagnosed glioma. These receptors' targets are unknown. Assay: immunoSEQ multiplex PCR; the TCRdb copy retains only in-frame clones and omits some. The sample carries 60,000 to 65,000 clones, roughly 79% recorded once. Sequences were derived from PBMCs, sampled from a glioma patient whose treatment included an IDH1 peptide vaccine. The receptors shown here come from a man in his forties with glioma. CDR3s include the opening cysteine and the closing phenylalanine or tryptophan. D genes are given only for firm matches. Expanded clones are given a class, and other clones once, few, many or no size at all.

v_call	cdr3_length	clone_size	j_call	d_call	cdr3_aa	cdr3_nt
TRBV12-5	16	NA	TRBJ2-7	NA	CASGLRQGKFTYEQYF	TGTGCTAGTGGTTTGAGGCAGGGGAAATTTACCTACGAGCAGTACTTC
TRBV7-9	14	NA	TRBJ1-2	NA	CASSQVEPFYGYTF	TGTGCCAGCAGCCAAGTCGAGCCCTTCTATGGCTACACCTTC
TRBV28	12	few	TRBJ2-1	NA	CASSLVSGEQFF	TGTGCCAGCAGTTTAGTTTCGGGTGAGCAGTTCTTC
TRBV4-2	15	NA	TRBJ1-3	NA	CASTATRAGGNTIYF	TGTGCCAGCACCGCTACAAGGGCGGGAGGAAACACCATATATTTT
TRBV19	13	NA	TRBJ1-1	TRBD1	CASRGTGDTEAFF	TGTGCCAGTAGGGGGACAGGGGATACTGAAGCTTTCTTT
TRBV27	14	once	TRBJ2-3	NA	CASRVMTGSDTQYF	TGTGCCAGCAGAGTTATGACAGGTTCAGATACGCAGTATTTT
TRBV9	13	NA	TRBJ2-3	NA	CASMGQHTDTQYF	TGTGCCAGCATGGGTCAGCACACAGATACGCAGTATTTT
TRBV19	15	NA	TRBJ2-2	TRBD2	CASSILAGVTGELFF	TGTGCCAGTAGTATTCTAGCGGGAGTCACCGGGGAGCTGTTTTTT
TRBV20-1	11	NA	TRBJ2-3	NA	CSAARVDTQYF	TGCAGTGCGGCCCGGGTAGATACGCAGTATTTT
TRBV15	16	NA	TRBJ2-3	NA	CATSSRTLRFTDTQYF	TGTGCCACCAGCAGTCGGACGCTCAGATTCACAGATACGCAGTATTTT
TRBV30	13	NA	TRBJ2-1	TRBD2	CAWRLAGVNEQFF	TGTGCCTGGCGACTAGCGGGAGTGAATGAGCAGTTCTTC
TRBV7-2	14	NA	TRBJ2-7	NA	CASSPPRVGYEQYF	TGTGCCAGCAGCCCTCCCCGGGTGGGGTACGAGCAGTACTTC
TRBV27	13	many	TRBJ2-2	NA	CATGHHNTGELFF	TGTGCCACGGGACACCATAACACCGGGGAGCTGTTTTTT
TRBV28	20	NA	TRBJ2-1	NA	CASSPTGGGGSGNSYNEQFF	TGTGCCAGCAGTCCGACGGGGGGCGGAGGGAGCGGGAACTCCTACAATGAGCAGTTCTTC
TRBV14	16	NA	TRBJ2-6	TRBD2	CASSRRGVSGANVLTF	TGTGCCAGCAGCCGGCGGGGGGTCTCTGGGGCCAACGTCCTGACTTTC
TRBV5-1	15	NA	TRBJ1-1	TRBD1	CASSSFGQGDTEAFF	TGCGCCAGCAGCTCCTTCGGACAGGGGGACACTGAAGCTTTCTTT
TRBV4-1	13	NA	TRBJ2-7	NA	CASSQDVRLEQYF	TGCGCCAGCAGCCAAGATGTGAGGCTCGAGCAGTACTTC
TRBV28	13	NA	TRBJ1-2	TRBD1	CATSTGPGFGYTF	TGTGCCACCTCGACAGGGCCGGGCTTTGGCTACACCTTC
TRBV30	15	NA	TRBJ2-3	TRBD2	CAWSVLAGGRDTQYF	TGTGCCTGGAGTGTACTAGCGGGAGGTAGAGATACGCAGTATTTT
TRBV5-1	15	NA	TRBJ2-7	NA	CASSLEGRVMWEQYF	TGCGCCAGCAGCTTGGAAGGCAGGGTGATGTGGGAGCAGTACTTC
TRBV30	13	NA	TRBJ1-2	NA	CAWSAQRNYGYTF	TGTGCCTGGAGTGCTCAGCGAAACTATGGCTACACCTTC
TRBV5-6	14	once	TRBJ1-2	TRBD1	CASSPGQGLYGYTF	TGTGCCAGCAGCCCGGGACAGGGACTCTATGGCTACACCTTC
TRBV29-1	14	NA	TRBJ2-7	TRBD2	CSVARGGSSAEQYF	TGCAGCGTAGCCCGCGGGGGAAGTTCCGCCGAGCAGTACTTC
TRBV28	13	NA	TRBJ1-1	TRBD1	CATLGQGGTEAFF	TGTGCCACCCTGGGACAGGGAGGGACTGAAGCTTTCTTT
TRBV2	13	NA	TRBJ2-2	NA	CASSKDSTGELFF	TGTGCCAGCAGTAAGGACAGTACCGGGGAGCTGTTTTTT
TRBV6-6	14	NA	TRBJ1-2	NA	CASSYSGGAEGYTF	TGTGCCAGCAGTTACTCGGGGGGGGCAGAAGGCTACACCTTC
TRBV28	14	medium-sized	TRBJ1-1	NA	CASSPVGWGTEAFF	TGTGCCAGCAGTCCGGTCGGGTGGGGGACTGAAGCTTTCTTT
TRBV5-4	14	NA	TRBJ2-3	TRBD1	CASSSGQGWDTQYF	TGTGCCAGCAGCTCGGGACAGGGGTGGGATACGCAGTATTTT
TRBV7-8	14	NA	TRBJ1-4	TRBD1	CASSPDRGSEKLFF	TGTGCCAGCAGCCCCGACAGGGGATCCGAAAAACTGTTTTTT
TRBV30	13	NA	TRBJ1-2	NA	CAWRPTLADGYTF	TGTGCCTGGAGACCGACACTAGCGGATGGCTACACCTTC
TRBV5-6	15	NA	TRBJ2-7	TRBD2	CARGSGRSYSYEQYF	TGTGCCAGGGGTAGCGGGAGGTCCTACTCCTACGAGCAGTACTTC
TRBV27	17	once	TRBJ2-3	TRBD1	CASSLSGQYPPTDTQYF	TGTGCCAGCAGTTTATCGGGACAGTACCCCCCCACAGATACGCAGTATTTT
TRBV5-4	13	NA	TRBJ2-7	TRBD1	CASSRTGVNEQYF	TGTGCCAGCAGCCGGACAGGGGTAAACGAGCAGTACTTC